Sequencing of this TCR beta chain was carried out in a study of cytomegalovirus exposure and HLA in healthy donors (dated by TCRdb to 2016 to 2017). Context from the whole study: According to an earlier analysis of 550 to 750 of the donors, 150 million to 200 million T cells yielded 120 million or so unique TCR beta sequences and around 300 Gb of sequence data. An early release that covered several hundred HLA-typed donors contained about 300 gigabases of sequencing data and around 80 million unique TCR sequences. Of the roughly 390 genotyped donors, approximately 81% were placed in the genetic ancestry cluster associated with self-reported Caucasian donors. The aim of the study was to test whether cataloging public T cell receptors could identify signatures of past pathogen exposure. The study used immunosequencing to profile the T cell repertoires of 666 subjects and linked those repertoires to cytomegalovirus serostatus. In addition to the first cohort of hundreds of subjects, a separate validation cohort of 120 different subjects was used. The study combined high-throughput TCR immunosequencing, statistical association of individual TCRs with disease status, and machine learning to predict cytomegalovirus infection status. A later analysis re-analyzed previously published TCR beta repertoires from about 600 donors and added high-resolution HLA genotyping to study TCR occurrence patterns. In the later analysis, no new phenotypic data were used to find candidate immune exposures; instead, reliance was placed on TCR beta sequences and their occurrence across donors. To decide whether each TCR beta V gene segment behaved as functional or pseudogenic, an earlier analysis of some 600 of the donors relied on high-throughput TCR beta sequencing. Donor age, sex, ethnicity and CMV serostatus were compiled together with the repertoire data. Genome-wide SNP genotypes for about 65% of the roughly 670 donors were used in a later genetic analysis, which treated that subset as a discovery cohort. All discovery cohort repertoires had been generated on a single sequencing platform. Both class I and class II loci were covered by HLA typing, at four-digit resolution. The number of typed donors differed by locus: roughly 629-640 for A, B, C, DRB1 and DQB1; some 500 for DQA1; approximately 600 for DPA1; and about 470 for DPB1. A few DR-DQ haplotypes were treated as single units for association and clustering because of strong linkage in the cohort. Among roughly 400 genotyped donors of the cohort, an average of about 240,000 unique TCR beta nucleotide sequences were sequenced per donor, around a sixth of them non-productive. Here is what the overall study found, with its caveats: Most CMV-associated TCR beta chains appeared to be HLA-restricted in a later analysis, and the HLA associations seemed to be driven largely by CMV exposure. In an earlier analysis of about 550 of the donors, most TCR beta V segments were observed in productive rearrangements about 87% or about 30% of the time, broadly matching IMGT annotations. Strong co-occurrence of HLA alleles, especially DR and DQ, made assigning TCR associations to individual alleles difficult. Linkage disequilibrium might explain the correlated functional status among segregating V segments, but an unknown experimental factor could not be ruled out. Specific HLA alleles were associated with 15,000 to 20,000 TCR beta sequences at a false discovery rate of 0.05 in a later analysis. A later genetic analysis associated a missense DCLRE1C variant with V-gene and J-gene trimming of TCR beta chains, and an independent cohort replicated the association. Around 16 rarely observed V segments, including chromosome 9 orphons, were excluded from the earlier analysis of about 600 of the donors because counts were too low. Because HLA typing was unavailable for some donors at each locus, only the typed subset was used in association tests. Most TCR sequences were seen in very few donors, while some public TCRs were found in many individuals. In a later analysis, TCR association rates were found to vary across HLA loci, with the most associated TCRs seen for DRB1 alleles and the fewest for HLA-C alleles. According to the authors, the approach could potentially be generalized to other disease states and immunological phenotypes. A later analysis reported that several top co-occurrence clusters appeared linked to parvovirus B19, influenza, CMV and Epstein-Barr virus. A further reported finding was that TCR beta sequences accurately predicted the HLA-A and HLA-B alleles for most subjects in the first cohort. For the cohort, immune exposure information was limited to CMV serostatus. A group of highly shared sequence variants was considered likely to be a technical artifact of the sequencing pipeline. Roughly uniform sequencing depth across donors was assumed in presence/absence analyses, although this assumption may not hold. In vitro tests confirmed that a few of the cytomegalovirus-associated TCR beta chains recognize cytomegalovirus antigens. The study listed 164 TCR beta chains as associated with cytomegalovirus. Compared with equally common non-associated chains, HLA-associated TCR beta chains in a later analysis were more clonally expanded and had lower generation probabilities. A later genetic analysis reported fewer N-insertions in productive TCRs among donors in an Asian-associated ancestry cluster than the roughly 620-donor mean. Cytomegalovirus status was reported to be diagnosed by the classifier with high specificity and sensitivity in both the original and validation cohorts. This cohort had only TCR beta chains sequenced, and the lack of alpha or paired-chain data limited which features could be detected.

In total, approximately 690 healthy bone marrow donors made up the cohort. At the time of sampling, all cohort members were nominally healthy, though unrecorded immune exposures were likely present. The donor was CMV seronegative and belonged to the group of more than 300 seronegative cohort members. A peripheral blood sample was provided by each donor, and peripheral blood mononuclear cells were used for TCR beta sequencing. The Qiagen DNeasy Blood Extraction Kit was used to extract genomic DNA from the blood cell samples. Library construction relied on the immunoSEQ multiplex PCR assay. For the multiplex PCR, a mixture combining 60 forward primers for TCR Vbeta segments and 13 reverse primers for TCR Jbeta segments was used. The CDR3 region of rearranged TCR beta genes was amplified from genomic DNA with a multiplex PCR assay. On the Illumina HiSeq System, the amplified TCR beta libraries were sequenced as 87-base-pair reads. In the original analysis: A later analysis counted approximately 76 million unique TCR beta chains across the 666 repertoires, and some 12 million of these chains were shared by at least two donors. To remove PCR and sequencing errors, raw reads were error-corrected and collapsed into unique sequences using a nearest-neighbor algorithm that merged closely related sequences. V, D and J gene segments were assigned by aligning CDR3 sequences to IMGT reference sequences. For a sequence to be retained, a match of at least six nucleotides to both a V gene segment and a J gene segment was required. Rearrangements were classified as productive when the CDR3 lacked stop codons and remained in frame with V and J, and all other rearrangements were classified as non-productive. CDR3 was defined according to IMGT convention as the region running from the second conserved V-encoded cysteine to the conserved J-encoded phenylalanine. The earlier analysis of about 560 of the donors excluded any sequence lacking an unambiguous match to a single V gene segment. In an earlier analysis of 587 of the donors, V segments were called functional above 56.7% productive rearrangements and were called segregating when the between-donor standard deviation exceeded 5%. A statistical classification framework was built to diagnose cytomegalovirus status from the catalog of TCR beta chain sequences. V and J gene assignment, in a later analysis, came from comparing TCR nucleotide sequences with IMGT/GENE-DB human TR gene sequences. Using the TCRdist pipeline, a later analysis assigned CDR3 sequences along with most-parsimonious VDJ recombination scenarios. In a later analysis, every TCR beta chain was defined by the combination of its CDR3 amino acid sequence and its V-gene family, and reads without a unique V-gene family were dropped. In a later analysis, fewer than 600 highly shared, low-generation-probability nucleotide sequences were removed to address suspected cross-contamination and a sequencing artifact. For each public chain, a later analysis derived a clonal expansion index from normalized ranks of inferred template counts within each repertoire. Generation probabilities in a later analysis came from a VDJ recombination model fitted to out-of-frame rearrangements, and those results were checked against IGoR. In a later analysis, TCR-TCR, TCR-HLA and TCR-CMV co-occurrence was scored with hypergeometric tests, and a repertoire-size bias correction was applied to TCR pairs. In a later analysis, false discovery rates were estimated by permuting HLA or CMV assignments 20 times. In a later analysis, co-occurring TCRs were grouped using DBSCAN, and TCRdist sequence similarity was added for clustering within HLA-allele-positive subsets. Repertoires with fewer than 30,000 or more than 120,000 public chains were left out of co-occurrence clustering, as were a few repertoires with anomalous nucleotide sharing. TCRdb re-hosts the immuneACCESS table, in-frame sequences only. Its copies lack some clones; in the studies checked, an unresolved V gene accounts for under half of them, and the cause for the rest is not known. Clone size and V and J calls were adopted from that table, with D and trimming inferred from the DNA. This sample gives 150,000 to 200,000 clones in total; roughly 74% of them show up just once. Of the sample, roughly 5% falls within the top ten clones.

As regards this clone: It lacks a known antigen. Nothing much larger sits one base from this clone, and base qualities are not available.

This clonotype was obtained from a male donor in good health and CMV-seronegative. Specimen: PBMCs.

The DNA sequence is as follows: TGTGCCTGGAGTAGAGATCTCTATGGCTACACCTTC. Translated, this is CAWSRDLYGYTF. This receptor chain uses TRBV30 and TRBJ1-2, with no confidently assigned D gene. V was cut back by 2 bases and J by 4 bases, leaving a gap of 8 bases between them. The cysteine opens and the phenylalanine closes a CDR3 of 12 amino acids. CDR3 DNA is the only sequence kept; it has 36 bases, read in frame from the first base. CDR1 and CDR2 (GTSNPN, SVGIG) derive from the germline V gene (reference sequence).